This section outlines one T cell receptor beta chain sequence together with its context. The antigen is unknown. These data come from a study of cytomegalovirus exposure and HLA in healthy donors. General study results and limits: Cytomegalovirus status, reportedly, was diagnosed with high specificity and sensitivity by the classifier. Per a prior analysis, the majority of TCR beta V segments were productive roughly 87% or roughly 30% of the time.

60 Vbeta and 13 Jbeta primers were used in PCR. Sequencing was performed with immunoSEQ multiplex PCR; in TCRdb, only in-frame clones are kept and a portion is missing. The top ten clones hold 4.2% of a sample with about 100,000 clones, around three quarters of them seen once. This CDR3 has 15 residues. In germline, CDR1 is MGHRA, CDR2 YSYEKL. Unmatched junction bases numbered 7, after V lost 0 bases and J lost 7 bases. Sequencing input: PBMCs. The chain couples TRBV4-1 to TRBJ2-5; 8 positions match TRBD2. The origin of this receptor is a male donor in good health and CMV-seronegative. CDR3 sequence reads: CASSQDTFRGGTQYF. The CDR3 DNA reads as TGCGCCAGCAGCCAAGATACATTCCGGGGGGGGACCCAGTACTTC.